These 10 T cell receptor beta chains came from one sample sequenced in a study of blood T cell repertoires in COVID-19. The method was immunoSEQ multiplex PCR; TCRdb's version includes in-frame clones alone and lacks a portion of them. Seen here are 55,000 to 70,000 clones, more than 70% observed once, and the top ten hold over 20%. Sequencing was performed on peripheral blood. Receptors were obtained from a woman between 45 and 65 years old with active or convalescent COVID-19.

The genes are TRBV10-3 and TRBJ2-1; 10 positions agree with TRBD2. CDR3 length: 14 amino acids. Germline-derived CDR1 and CDR2 are ENHRY and SYGVKD. With V trimmed by 3 bases and J by 4 bases, 0 bases remained unmatched. CDR3 bases: TGTGCCATCAGTGAACTAGCGGGATACAATGAGCAGTTCTTC. It translates to CAISELAGYNEQFF.

The gene calls are TRBV18 and TRBJ2-1, with 10 nucleotides matching TRBD2. Germline assignment: CDR1 KGHSH and CDR2 LQKENI. V shed 2 bases, J shed 5 bases, and the junction held 3 bases outside the gene matches. The CDR3 covers 15 residues. The CDR3 DNA sequence: TGTGCCAGCTCACCAGCTAGCGGGAGCAACAATGAGCAGTTCTTC. This gives the protein CASSPASGSNNEQFF.

The chain joins TRBV9 to TRBJ1-6; 11 nucleotides align to TRBD1. The V gene's germline CDR1 is SGDLS and CDR2 YYNGEE. The length of the CDR3 is 16 residues. V trimming: 4 bases; J trimming: 5 bases; junction bases outside the gene matches: 5. The DNA for the CDR3 is TGTGCCAGCAGCCTAAGGACAGGGGGCGATAATTCACCCCTCCACTTT. Translated, it gives CASSLRTGGDNSPLHF.

The J gene is TRBJ2-5, the V gene TRBV9; unclear D gene. V shed 7 bases and J shed 7 bases, with 14 bases lying between them. Germline-derived CDR1 and CDR2 are SGDLS and YYNGEE. The CDR3 totals 12 residues. CDR3 in amino acids: CASSKATGTQYF. The CDR3 region has the DNA TGTGCCAGCTCAAAAGCCACCGGGACCCAGTACTTC.

The chain couples TRBV9 to TRBJ2-2, with TRBD2 matching over 14 bases. J lost 5 bases, V lost 2 bases, and 8 bases had no gene match. This CDR3 spans 18 amino acids. CDR1 is SGDLS and CDR2 is YYNGEE in the germline V gene. The CDR3 nucleotides are TGTGCCAGCAGCGTGACTAGCGGGAGGGCCTTGAGTACCGGGGAGCTGTTTTTT. Its protein is CASSVTSGRALSTGELFF. Full variable domain (missing parts from reference TRBV9 and TRBJ2-2): DSGVTQTPKHLITATGQRVTLRCSPRSGDLSVYWYQQSLDQGLQFLIQYYNGEERAKGNILERFSAQQFPDLHSELNLSSLELGDSALYFCASSVTSGRALSTGELFFGEGSRLTVL.

The rearrangement joins TRBV2 to TRBJ2-3, with 7 bases identical to TRBD2. This CDR3 has 16 amino acids. With V trimmed by 8 bases and J by 2 bases, 13 bases remained unmatched. The germline V gene encodes CDR1 SNHLY and CDR2 FYNNEI. The CDR3 bases are TGTGCCAGCCCAGGACTAGTGGATATTTACACAGATACGCAGTATTTT. This sequence encodes CASPGLVDIYTDTQYF.

This clone has only one observation. The chain links TRBV9 to TRBJ2-1; 8 bases map to TRBD2. This CDR3 is built from 16 residues. Looked up from germline, CDR1 is SGDLS and CDR2 is YYNGEE. Germline trimming cut 3 bases from V and 1 base from J; bases unmatched to any gene: 6. The CDR3 sequence is CASSAPGGRSYNEQFF. The CDR3 DNA sequence: TGTGCCAGCAGCGCCCCTGGCGGGAGGTCCTACAATGAGCAGTTCTTC.

The chain uses TRBV25-1 and TRBJ2-3; 8 nucleotides agree with TRBD2. V gave up 2 bases and J gave up 3 bases; unmatched junction bases: 7. The CDR3 has 16 amino acids. Per germline, CDR1 MGHDK and CDR2 SYGVNS. In nucleotides, the CDR3 is TGTGCCAGCAGTGAAGACAGCGGGAGCGGGACAGATACGCAGTATTTT. It encodes CASSEDSGSGTDTQYF. Using reference TRBV25-1 and TRBJ2-3 for the parts outside the CDR3, the full variable domain is EADIYQTPRYLVIGTGKKITLECSQTMGHDKMYWYQQDPGMELHLIHYSYGVNSTEKGDLSSESTVSRIRTEHFPLTLESARPSHTSQYLCASSEDSGSGTDTQYFGPGTRLTVL.

This chain uses TRBV29-1 with TRBJ1-1; D uncertain. V gave up 4 bases and J gave up 3 bases, with 9 bases separating them. The CDR3 is 12 residues long. Germline loops: CDR1 SQVTM, CDR2 ANQGSEA. CDR3 in amino acids: CSVVSGDTEAFF. The DNA of the CDR3 is TGCAGCGTTGTTTCCGGGGACACTGAAGCTTTCTTT.

The chain carries TRBV6-1 and TRBJ1-5; D is possibly TRBD1 (6 bases). Germline assignment: CDR1 MNHNS and CDR2 SASEGT. CDR3 length: 16 amino acids. Trimming removed 2 bases at V and 3 bases at J, with 14 bases between. The CDR3 region is CASSEYPGANNQPQHF. CDR3 in DNA: TGTGCCAGCAGTGAATATCCAGGGGCCAACAATCAGCCCCAGCATTTT.